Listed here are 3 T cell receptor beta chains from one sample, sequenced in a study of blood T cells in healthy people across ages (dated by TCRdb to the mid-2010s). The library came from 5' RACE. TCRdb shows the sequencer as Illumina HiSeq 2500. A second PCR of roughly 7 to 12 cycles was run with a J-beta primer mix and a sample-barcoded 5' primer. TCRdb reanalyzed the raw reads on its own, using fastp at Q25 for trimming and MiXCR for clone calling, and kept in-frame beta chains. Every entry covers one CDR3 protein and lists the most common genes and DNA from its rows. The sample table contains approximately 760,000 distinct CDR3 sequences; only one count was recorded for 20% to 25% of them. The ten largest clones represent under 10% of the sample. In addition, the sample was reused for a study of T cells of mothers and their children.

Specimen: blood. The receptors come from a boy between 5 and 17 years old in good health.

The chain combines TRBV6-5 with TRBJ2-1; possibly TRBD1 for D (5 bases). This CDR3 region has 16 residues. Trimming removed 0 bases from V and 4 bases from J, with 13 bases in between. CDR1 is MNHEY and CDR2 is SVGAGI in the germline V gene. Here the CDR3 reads CASSYSAGIGYNEQFF. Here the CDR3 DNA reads TGTGCCAGCAGTTACTCCGCAGGGATAGGGTACAATGAGCAGTTCTTC.

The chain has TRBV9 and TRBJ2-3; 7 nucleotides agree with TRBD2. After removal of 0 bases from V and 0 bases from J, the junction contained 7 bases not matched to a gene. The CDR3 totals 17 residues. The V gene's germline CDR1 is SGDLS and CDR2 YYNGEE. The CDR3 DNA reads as TGTGCCAGCAGCGTAGACGGGCGGGAGAGCAGCACAGATACGCAGTATTTT. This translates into CASSVDGRESSTDTQYF.

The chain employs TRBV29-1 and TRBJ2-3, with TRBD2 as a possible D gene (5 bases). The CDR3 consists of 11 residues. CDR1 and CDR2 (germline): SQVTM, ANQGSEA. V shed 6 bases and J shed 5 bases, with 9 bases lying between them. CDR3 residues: CSVEVLDTQYF. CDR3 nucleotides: TGCAGCGTGGAGGTCCTAGATACGCAGTATTTT.